The 9 T cell receptor beta chains given below trace back to one sample, sequenced in a study of blood T cell repertoires in COVID-19. Produced via immunoSEQ multiplex PCR; TCRdb's table is partial and in-frame only. The table records approximately 200,000 clones, 85% to 90% of them present only once. Sequencing was carried out using PBMCs or T cells enriched from blood (not recorded which). These receptors were collected from a man aged 25-45 years who had recovered from COVID-19.

CDR3 in DNA: TGTGCCACCAGTGACCCCGACAGGGGAGCAAACAATGAGCAGTTCTTC. As protein: CATSDPDRGANNEQFF. V and J are TRBV24-1 and TRBJ2-1, with 8 bases that match TRBD1. The CDR3 runs to 16 residues. Germline CDR1 is KGHDR and CDR2 is SFDVKD. The J segment lost 5 bases and the V segment lost 4 bases, leaving 9 bases of the junction unmatched.

The rearrangement uses TRBV5-6 and TRBJ2-2; 8 bases map to TRBD1. The CDR3 totals 17 residues. Trimming at V came to 0 bases and at J to 5 bases, leaving 9 bases not matched to a gene. Germline V gene sequence: CDR1 SGHDT, CDR2 YYEEEE. The CDR3 is CASSLVWDRRPTGELFF. Here the CDR3 DNA reads TGTGCCAGCAGCTTGGTTTGGGACAGGAGACCTACCGGGGAGCTGTTTTTT.

This clone appeared a single time. The chain uses TRBV11-3 and TRBJ1-6; unclear D gene. Between the trimmed V and J ends, which lost 0 bases and 10 bases, there was a span of 7 bases. This CDR3 contains 13 residues. Germline V gene lookup returns CDR1 SGHNT and CDR2 YENEEA. CDR3 protein: CASSLDAESPLHF. The CDR3 DNA follows: TGTGCCAGCAGCTTAGATGCAGAATCACCCCTCCACTTT.

Here the CDR3 DNA reads TGTGCCAGCAGCTTTGACAGAGGCTCGGGCAATCAGCCCCAGCATTTT. It is translated as CASSFDRGSGNQPQHF. The chain is built from TRBV7-8 and TRBJ1-5; tentatively, D is TRBD1 (5 bases). This CDR3 comprises 16 residues. Trimming cost V 3 bases and J 2 bases, with 14 bases left between them. Looked up from germline, CDR1 is SGHVS and CDR2 is FQNEAQ.

The chain joins TRBV3-1 (or the pseudogene TRBV3-2) to TRBJ2-7, with a tentative D call TRBD1 (6 bases). CDR1 and CDR2 (germline): LGHDT, YNNKEL (reference sequence). V was shortened by 4 bases and J by 0 bases, with 13 bases between the two germline ends. The CDR3 contains 15 residues. The DNA of the CDR3 is TGTGCCAGCAGCCTTACAGGGTCCCTCTCCTACGAGCAGTACTTC. Translation gives CASSLTGSLSYEQYF.

The CDR3 sequence: CASSLLLNTEAFF. DNA for the CDR3: TGCGCCAGCAGCTTGTTATTGAACACTGAAGCTTTCTTT. The V and J genes are TRBV5-1 and TRBJ1-1; D gene unclear. CDR1 is SGHRS and CDR2 is YFSETQ in the germline V gene. The CDR3 loop spans 13 amino acids. Trimming removed 1 base at V and 0 bases at J, with 4 bases between. The full variable domain, in which reference TRBV5-1 and TRBJ1-1 provide the parts outside the CDR3, is KAGVTQTPRYLIKTRGQQVTLSCSPISGHRSVSWYQQTPGQGLQFLFEYFSETQRNKGNFPGRFSGRQFSNSRSEMNVSTLELGDSALYLCASSLLLNTEAFFGQGTRLTVV.

The chain recombines TRBV18 with TRBJ2-7; TRBD1 aligns across 7 bases. The CDR3 extends over 17 amino acids. The J segment lost 2 bases and the V segment lost 2 bases, leaving 12 bases of the junction unmatched. The germline V gene encodes CDR1 KGHSH and CDR2 LQKENI. For the CDR3, the DNA is TGTGCCAGCTCACCAGACACCGATACAGGGGCGCCCTACGAGCAGTACTTC. Its protein product is CASSPDTDTGAPYEQYF.

This chain joins TRBV11-2 and TRBJ2-7; D is perhaps TRBD1 (6 bases). Trimming took off 3 bases at V and 4 bases at J, with 16 bases between the two ends. The CDR3 runs 15 residues. Germline loops: CDR1 SGHAT, CDR2 FQNNGV. As DNA, the CDR3 is TGTGCCAGCAGCTTCCATGGGACATTGGTTTACGAGCAGTACTTC. This translates into CASSFHGTLVYEQYF. The full variable domain, its missing parts supplied by reference TRBV11-2 and TRBJ2-7, is EAGVAQSPRYKIIEKRQSVAFWCNPISGHATLYWYQQILGQGPKLLIQFQNNGVVDDSQLPKDRFSAERLKGVDSTLKIQPAKLEDSAVYLCASSFHGTLVYEQYFGPGTRLTVT.

This sequence joins TRBV6-2 or TRBV6-3 and TRBJ2-1, with unresolved D. V shed 5 bases and J shed 0 bases, with 14 bases lying between them. CDR1 and CDR2 from the germline V gene are MNHEY and SVGEGT. The CDR3 is 16 amino acids. As DNA, the CDR3 is TGTGCCAGCAGTACCGATAGCTTGGGCTCCTACAATGAGCAGTTCTTC. Its protein product is CASSTDSLGSYNEQFF.